A selection of T cell receptor beta chains follows, all from one sample in a study of cytomegalovirus exposure and HLA in healthy donors. The repertoire was sequenced with immunoSEQ multiplex PCR; TCRdb's copy has only in-frame clones and lacks some. Here the sample spans around 100,000 clones, about 62% being singletons. Sequencing input: PBMCs. Source of these receptors: a human donor in good health. Both conserved end residues are part of each CDR3. The order of the fields is V gene, clone size, CDR3 protein. Size values are once, few and many counts, or a class for expanded clones, and some rows have none.

TRBV5-8 | . | CASSLTGGRTDTQYF
TRBV4-2 | . | CASSQGQGFTGELFF
TRBV6-5 | . | CASRSTGWGTEAFF
TRBV27 | . | CASSLAGAYEQYF
TRBV2 | once | CASRKTLAPSSYNEQFF
TRBV29-1 | . | CSARLAGDTDTQYF
TRBV7-9 | once | CASSPTGGLYEQYF
TRBV7-9 | . | CASSLEQKNYGYTF
TRBV6-1 | . | CASSEVYGTTYEQYF
TRBV2 | . | CASSETLLSGNTIYF
TRBV19 | . | CASSIIAGPYNEQFF
TRBV28 | once | CASSSGAGVGGYTF
TRBV5-1 | . | CASSLAIGRDEQYF
TRBV28 | . | CASNQRGIGTSLDLRSTEAFF
TRBV9 | once | CASSPRFNRGRAEAFF
TRBV11-3 | few | CASSPRAGQYNEQFF
TRBV5-1 | . | CASSYGLAGGTDTQYF
TRBV9 | . | CASSVGQSSAEAFF
TRBV6-5 | few | CASSVRVETEAFF
TRBV4-1 | . | CASSQVLSGDYEQYF
TRBV6-5 | . | CASSGPGGGTEAFF
TRBV7-9 | . | CASSSPGDSRGEQYF
TRBV30 | . | CAWNSRVNGYTF
TRBV4-1 | . | CASSQEHGGSQPQHF
TRBV5-5 | . | CASSFGASFFF
TRBV10-3 | . | CAISEYGLAGNEQFF
TRBV11-3 | few | CASSLDGGGYNEQFF
TRBV30 | . | CAWGKGAGFNEQFF
TRBV5-1 | . | CASSAGLAGAPFEQYF
TRBV2 | . | CASSDWLLSSYNEQFF
TRBV6-4 | . | CASSPRGATDTQYF
TRBV6-5 | . | CASSYGGQRNNSPLHF
TRBV7-9 | . | CASSSPTGRGEETQYF
TRBV2 | . | CASSESRGGLAGVEQFF
TRBV29-1 | . | CSVAGQGGPREQFF
TRBV27 | . | CASSFGDRSCEQYF
TRBV27 | few | CASSLSGTAQYEQYF
TRBV7-9 | . | CASSPSGLAGHEQFF
TRBV2 | . | CASSGQGSGNTIYF
TRBV13 | . | CASSLGPGTNTGELFF
TRBV10-2 | . | CASSESQGEAFF
TRBV6-1 | . | CASSPQTEREQYF